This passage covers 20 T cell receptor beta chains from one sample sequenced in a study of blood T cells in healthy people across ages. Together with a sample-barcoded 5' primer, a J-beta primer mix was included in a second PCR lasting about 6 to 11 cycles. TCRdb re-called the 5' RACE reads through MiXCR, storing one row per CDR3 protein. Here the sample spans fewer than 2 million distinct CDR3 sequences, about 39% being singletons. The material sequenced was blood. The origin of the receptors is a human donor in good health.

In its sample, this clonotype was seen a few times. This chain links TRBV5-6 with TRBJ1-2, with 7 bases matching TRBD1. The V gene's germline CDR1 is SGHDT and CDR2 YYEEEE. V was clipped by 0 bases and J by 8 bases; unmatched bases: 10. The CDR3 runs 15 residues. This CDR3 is CASSLELAGGKGYTF. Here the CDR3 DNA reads TGTGCCAGCAGCTTGGAACTCGCAGGGGGTAAAGGCTACACCTTC.

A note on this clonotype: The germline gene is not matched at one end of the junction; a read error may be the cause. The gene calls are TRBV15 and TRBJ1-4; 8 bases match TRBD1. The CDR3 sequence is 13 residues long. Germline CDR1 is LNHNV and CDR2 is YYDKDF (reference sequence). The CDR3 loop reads CATSITGGENLFF. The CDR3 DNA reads TGTGCCACCAGTATAACAGGGGGTGAAAACCTGTTTTTT.

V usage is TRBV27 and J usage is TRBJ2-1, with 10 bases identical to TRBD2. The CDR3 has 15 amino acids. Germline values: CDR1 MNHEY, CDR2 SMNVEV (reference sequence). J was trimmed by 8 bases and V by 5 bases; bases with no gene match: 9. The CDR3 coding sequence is TGTGCCAGCAGTCTCCCAGCGGGGGGGTTCGATGAGCAGTTCTTC. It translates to CASSLPAGGFDEQFF.

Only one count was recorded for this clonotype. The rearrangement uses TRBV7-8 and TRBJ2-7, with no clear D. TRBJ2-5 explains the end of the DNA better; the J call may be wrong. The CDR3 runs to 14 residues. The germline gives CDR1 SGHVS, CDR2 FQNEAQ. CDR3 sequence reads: CASSLLTSRETQYF. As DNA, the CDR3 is TGTGCCAGCAGCTTACTGACGAGTCGGGAGACCCAGTACTTC.

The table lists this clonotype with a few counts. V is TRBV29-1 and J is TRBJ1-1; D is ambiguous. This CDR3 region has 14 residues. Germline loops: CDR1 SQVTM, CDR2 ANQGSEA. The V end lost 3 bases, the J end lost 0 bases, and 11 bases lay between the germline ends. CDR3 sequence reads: CSVEALFMNTEAFF. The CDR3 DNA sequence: TGCAGCGTTGAGGCGCTATTCATGAACACTGAAGCTTTCTTT.

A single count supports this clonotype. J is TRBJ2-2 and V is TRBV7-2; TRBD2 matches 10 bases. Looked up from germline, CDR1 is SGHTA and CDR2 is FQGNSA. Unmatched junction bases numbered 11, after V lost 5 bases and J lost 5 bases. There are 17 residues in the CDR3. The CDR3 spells CASSARLAGPGTGELFF. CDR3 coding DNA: TGTGCCAGCAGCGCTCGACTAGCGGGCCCTGGGACCGGGGAGCTGTTTTTT.

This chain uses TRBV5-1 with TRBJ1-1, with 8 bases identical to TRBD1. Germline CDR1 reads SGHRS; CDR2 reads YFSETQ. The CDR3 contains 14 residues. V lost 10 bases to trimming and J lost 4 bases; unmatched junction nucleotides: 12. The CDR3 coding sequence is TGCGCCGGCGCACCTTATACAGGGGGCACTGAAGCTTTCTTT. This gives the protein CAGAPYTGGTEAFF.

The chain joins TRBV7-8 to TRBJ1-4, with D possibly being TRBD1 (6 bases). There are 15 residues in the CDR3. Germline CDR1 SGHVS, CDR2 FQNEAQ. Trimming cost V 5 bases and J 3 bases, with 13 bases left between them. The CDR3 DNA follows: TGTGCCAGCAGCCCATCAGGGGCTTCTAATGAAAAACTGTTTTTT. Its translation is CASSPSGASNEKLFF.

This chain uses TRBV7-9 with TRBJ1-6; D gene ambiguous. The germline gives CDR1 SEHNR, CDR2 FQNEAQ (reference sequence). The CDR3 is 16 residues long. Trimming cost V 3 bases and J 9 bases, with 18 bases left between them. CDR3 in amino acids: CASSLVGRPGSSPLHF. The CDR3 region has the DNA TGTGCCAGCAGCTTGGTCGGAAGGCCTGGTTCTTCACCCCTCCACTTT.

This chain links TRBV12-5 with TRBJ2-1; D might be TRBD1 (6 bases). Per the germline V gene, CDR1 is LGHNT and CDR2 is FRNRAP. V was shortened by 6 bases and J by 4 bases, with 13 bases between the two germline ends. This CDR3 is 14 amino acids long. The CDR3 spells CASGGSGAYNEQFF. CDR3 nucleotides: TGTGCTAGTGGGGGGTCAGGGGCTTACAATGAGCAGTTCTTC.

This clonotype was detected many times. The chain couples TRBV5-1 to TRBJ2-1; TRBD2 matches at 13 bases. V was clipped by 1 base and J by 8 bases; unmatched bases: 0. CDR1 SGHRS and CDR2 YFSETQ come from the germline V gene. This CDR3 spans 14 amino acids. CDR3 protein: CASSLTSGGDEQFF. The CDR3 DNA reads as TGCGCCAGCAGCTTGACTAGCGGGGGGGATGAGCAGTTCTTC.

CDR3 sequence reads: CASSLTRENTGELFF. For the CDR3, the DNA is TGTGCCAGCAGCTTAACACGGGAAAACACCGGGGAGCTGTTTTTT. The rearrangement joins TRBV7-3 to TRBJ2-2; D is perhaps TRBD2 (5 bases). Germline V gene data show CDR1 as SGHTA and CDR2 as FQGTGA. Trimming took 0 bases from V and 2 from J, leaving 7 bases between them. The CDR3 runs 15 residues. The full variable domain, its missing parts supplied by reference TRBV7-3 and TRBJ2-2, is GAGVSQTPSNKVTEKGKYVELRCDPISGHTALYWYRQSLGQGPEFLIYFQGTGAADDSGLPNDRFFAVRPEGSVSTLKIQRTERGDSAVYLCASSLTRENTGELFFGEGSRLTVL.

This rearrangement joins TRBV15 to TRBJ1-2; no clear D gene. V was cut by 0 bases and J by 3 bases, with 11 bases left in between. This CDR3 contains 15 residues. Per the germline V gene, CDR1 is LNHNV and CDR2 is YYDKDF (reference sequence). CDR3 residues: CATSRDVQSYYGYTF. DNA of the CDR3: TGTGCCACCAGCAGAGATGTTCAATCTTACTATGGCTACACCTTC.

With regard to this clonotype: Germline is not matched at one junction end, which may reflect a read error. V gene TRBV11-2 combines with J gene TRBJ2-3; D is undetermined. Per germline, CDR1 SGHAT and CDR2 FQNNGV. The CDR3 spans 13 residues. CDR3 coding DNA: TGTGCCTGCAGCTCCATCCTGCCAGATACGCAGTATTTT. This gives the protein CACSSILPDTQYF.

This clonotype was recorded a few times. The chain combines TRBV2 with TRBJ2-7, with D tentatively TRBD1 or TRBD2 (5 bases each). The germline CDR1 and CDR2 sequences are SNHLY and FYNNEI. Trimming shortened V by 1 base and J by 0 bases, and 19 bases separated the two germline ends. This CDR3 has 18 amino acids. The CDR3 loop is CASSEGNVRDLFSYEQYF. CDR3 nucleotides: TGTGCCAGCAGTGAAGGTAATGTGAGGGACCTCTTCTCCTACGAGCAGTACTTC.

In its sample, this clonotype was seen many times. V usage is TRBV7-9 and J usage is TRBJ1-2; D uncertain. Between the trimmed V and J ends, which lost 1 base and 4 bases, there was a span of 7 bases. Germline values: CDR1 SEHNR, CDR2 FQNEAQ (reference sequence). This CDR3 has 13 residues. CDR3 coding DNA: TGTGCCAGCAGCTTAGATAGCCGCTATGGCTACACCTTC. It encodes CASSLDSRYGYTF.

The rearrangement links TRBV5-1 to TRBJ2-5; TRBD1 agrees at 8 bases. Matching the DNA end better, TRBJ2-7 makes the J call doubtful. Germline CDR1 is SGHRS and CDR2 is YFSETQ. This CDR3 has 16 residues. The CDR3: CASSLDRRGRSYEQYF. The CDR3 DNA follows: TGCGCCAGCAGCTTGGATCGCAGGGGGCGTTCGTACGAGCAGTACTTC.

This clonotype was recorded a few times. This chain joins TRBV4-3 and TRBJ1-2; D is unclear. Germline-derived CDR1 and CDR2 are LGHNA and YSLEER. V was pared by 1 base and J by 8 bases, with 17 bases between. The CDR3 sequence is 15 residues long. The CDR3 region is CASSQGFTTEPGYTF. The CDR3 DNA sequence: TGCGCCAGCAGCCAAGGTTTTACGACGGAGCCAGGCTACACCTTC.

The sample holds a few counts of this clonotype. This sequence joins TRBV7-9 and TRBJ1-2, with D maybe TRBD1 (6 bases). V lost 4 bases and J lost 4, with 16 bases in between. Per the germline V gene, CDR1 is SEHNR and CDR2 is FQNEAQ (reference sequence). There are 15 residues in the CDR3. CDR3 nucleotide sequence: TGTGCCAGCAGCTCCGCCGGCACAGGGTTCTATGGCTACACCTTC. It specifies CASSSAGTGFYGYTF.

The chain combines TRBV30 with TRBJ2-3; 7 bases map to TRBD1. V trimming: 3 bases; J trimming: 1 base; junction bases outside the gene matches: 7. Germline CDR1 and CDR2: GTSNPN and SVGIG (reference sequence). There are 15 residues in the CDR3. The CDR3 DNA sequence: TGTGCCTGGAGCTTCGGACAGGAGCGCACAGATACGCAGTATTTT. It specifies CAWSFGQERTDTQYF.